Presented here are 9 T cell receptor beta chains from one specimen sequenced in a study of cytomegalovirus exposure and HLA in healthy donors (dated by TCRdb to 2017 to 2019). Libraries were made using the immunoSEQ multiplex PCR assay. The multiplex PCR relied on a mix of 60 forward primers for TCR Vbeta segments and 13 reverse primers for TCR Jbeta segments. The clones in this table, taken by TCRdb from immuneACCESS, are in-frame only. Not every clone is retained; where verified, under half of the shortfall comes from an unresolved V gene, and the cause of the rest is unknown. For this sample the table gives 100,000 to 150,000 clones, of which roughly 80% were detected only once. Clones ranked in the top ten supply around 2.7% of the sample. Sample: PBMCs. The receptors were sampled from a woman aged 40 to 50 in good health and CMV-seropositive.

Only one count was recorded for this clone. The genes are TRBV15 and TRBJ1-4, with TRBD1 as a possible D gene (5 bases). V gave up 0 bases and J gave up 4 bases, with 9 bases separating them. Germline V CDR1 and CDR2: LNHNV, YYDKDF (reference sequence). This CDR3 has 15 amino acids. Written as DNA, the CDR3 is TGTGCCACCAGCAGAGATCGGGGGTATAATGAAAAACTGTTTTTT. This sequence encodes CATSRDRGYNEKLFF.

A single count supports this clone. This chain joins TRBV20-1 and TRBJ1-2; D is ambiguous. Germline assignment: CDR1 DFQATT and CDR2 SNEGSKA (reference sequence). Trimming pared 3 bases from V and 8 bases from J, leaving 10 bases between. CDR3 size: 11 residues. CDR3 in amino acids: CSARRIRGYTF. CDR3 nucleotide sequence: TGCAGTGCTAGGCGTATCAGGGGCTACACCTTC.

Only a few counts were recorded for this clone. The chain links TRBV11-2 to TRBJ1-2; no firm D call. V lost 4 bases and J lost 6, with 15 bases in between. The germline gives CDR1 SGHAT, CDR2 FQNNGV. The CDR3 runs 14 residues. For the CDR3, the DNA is TGTGCCAGCAGCTCCCGATTAGTCAGGAATGGCTACACCTTC. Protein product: CASSSRLVRNGYTF.

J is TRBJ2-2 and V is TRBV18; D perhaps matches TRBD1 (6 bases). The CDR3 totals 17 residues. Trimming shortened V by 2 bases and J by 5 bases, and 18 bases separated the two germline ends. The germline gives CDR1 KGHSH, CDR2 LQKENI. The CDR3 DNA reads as TGTGCCAGCTCACCAGTCACTCCGGACAGTTATACCGGGGAGCTGTTTTTT. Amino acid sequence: CASSPVTPDSYTGELFF.

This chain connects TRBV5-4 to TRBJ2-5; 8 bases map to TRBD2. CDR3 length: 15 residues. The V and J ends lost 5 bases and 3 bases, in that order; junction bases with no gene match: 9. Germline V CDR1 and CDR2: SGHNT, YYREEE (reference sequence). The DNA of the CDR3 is TGTGCCAGCAGTTGGGAGCGGGGGAGGGAAGAGACCCAGTACTTC. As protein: CASSWERGREETQYF.

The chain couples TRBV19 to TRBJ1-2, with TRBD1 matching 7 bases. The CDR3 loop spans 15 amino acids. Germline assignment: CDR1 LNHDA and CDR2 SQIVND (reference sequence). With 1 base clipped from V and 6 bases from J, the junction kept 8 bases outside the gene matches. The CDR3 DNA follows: TGTGCCAGTAGTATAGCCGCGGACAGGCGGAATGGCTACACCTTC. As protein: CASSIAADRRNGYTF. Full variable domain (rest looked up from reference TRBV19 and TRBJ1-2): DGGITQSPKYLFRKEGQNVTLSCEQNLNHDAMYWYRQDPGQGLRLIYYSQIVNDFQKGDIAEGYSVSREKKESFPLTVTSAQKNPTAFYLCASSIAADRRNGYTFGSGTRLTVV.

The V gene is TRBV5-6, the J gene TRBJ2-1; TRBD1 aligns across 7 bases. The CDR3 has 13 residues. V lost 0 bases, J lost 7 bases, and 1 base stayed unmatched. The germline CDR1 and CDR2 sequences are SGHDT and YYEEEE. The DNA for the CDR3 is TGTGCCAGCAGCTTGGGGGACAGAAATGAGCAGTTCTTC. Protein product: CASSLGDRNEQFF.

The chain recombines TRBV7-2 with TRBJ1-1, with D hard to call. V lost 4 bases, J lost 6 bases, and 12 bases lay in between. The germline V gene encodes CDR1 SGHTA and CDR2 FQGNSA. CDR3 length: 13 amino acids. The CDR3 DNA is TGTGCCAGCAGCTCCTGGCATGCCCCTGAAGCTTTCTTT. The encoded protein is CASSSWHAPEAFF.

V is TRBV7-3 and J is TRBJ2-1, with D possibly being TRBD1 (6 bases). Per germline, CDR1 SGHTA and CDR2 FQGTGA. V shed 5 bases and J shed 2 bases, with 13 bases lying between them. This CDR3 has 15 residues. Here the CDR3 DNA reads TGTGCCAGCAGCAATGTTGGGGGCCCCTACAATGAGCAGTTCTTC. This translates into CASSNVGGPYNEQFF. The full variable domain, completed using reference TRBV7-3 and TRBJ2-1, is GAGVSQTPSNKVTEKGKYVELRCDPISGHTALYWYRQSLGQGPEFLIYFQGTGAADDSGLPNDRFFAVRPEGSVSTLKIQRTERGDSAVYLCASSNVGGPYNEQFFGPGTRLTVL.